The entry below describes one TCR beta chain. Its antigen is currently unknown. The source of the sample is a study of OX40 agonist ivuxolimab in advanced cancers. Study conclusions and caveats: Clonal expansion was seen in CD4+ and CD8+ blood T cells by week 6 at 0.1 to 3.0 mg/kg.

Clones were sequenced by immunoSEQ multiplex PCR, and TCRdb holds only the in-frame ones, with some missing. This table holds 60,000 to 80,000 clones, roughly 84% found once. The CDR3 covers 12 residues. V dropped 5 bases and J dropped 8 bases, with 12 bases sitting between them. Germline-derived CDR1 and CDR2 are MNHNY and SVGAGI (reference sequence). This sequence was found in an adult with an advanced solid tumor such as melanoma, head and neck, liver or kidney cancer. The V and J genes are TRBV6-6 and TRBJ1-2; D is possibly TRBD1 (5 bases). This material consisted of CD4+ or CD8+ T cells sorted from blood, taken in a trial of the OX40 agonist ivuxolimab. CDR3 sequence reads: CASSPPGLGYTF. The CDR3 DNA sequence: TGTGCCAGCAGTCCCCCAGGGCTCGGCTACACCTTC.